This T cell receptor beta chain comes out of a study of spatial heterogeneity in lung cancer. Findings and limits, study-wide: Ubiquitous expanded tumor TCRs were seen in blood more at resection than at follow-up.

Time point in this sample: sample taken at primary tumor resection. Extraction of whole RNA from tumor, nontumor lung or frozen PBMC preceded unsorted sequencing. MiXCR, applied by TCRdb to the 5' RACE reads, yields one record per CDR3 protein. The profile shows tens of thousands of distinct CDR3 sequences, roughly 12% of them singletons. Worth noting for this clonotype: Antigen specificity is unknown.

This TCR came from a male donor with early-stage non-small cell lung cancer. Here the sequenced sample was PBMCs, taken at surgery.

The CDR3 coding sequence is TGTGCCAGCAGTAGGGAGGCCAATCAGCCCCAGCATTTT. Its translation: CASSREANQPQHF. V and J are TRBV6-1 and TRBJ1-5; no firm D call. V was trimmed by 5 bases and J by 3 bases, leaving 8 bases between them. Germline CDR1 MNHNS, CDR2 SASEGT. This CDR3 region has 13 residues.